Below are 16 T cell receptor beta chains sequenced from a single sample in a study of Ad26.COV2.S vaccination and SARS-CoV-2 variants. Indicated treatment: 15 to 20 received Ad26.COV2.S at low or high dose, single or two shots; a few received placebo; per-sample allocation not given. After the first vaccine or placebo injection, samples were drawn on day 63. TCRdb's table, derived via immunoSEQ multiplex PCR, lists solely in-frame clones and lacks some. The table lists 250,000 to 300,000 clones, about 89% of them singletons. Specimen: peripheral blood, collected in a trial of Ad26.COV2.S vaccine versus placebo. The receptors shown here come from a person aged 18-60 years who received the Ad26.COV2.S COVID-19 vaccine or a placebo.

J is TRBJ1-2 and V is TRBV5-1, with 7 bases fitting TRBD1. There are 14 residues in the CDR3. The trim removed 6 bases at V and 0 bases at J, leaving 5 bases unmatched. Germline V gene sequence: CDR1 SGHRS, CDR2 YFSETQ. The CDR3 bases are TGCGCCAGCACAGGGCAGGGGGCTAACTATGGCTACACCTTC. Its translation is CASTGQGANYGYTF.

This clone was recorded only once. The chain links TRBV19 to TRBJ2-7; D may be TRBD1 (5 bases). The germline gives CDR1 LNHDA, CDR2 SQIVND (reference sequence). The CDR3 contains 14 residues. Trimming shortened V by 6 bases and J by 2 bases, and 14 bases separated the two germline ends. The CDR3 reads CASRYTGSTYEQYF. The DNA for the CDR3 is TGTGCCAGTAGGTATACAGGATCGACCTACGAGCAGTACTTC.

The J gene is TRBJ1-1, the V gene TRBV18; 8 bases align to TRBD1. This CDR3 has 17 amino acids. Germline assignment: CDR1 KGHSH and CDR2 LQKENI. With 5 bases clipped from V and 0 bases from J, the junction kept 11 bases outside the gene matches. The CDR3 sequence is CASSFLQGGYMNTEAFF. In DNA form, the CDR3 reads TGTGCCAGCTCATTCCTACAGGGGGGCTACATGAACACTGAAGCTTTCTTT. The entire variable domain, with the rest obtained from reference TRBV18 and TRBJ1-1, is as follows: NAGVMQNPRHLVRRRGQEARLRCSPMKGHSHVYWYRQLPEEGLKFMVYLQKENIIDESGMPKERFSAEFPKEGPSILRIQQVVRGDSAAYFCASSFLQGGYMNTEAFFGQGTRLTVV.

The chain carries TRBV19 and TRBJ2-3; 9 bases align to TRBD2. CDR1 and CDR2 (germline): LNHDA, SQIVND (reference sequence). This CDR3 region has 16 residues. With V trimmed by 3 bases and J by 1 base, 5 bases remained unmatched. The CDR3 here is CASSMPAGGGTDTQYF. In nucleotides, the CDR3 is TGTGCCAGTAGTATGCCTGCGGGAGGGGGCACAGATACGCAGTATTTT.

CDR3 bases: TGTGCCACCAGCAGAGACGTAGGACTAGCGGAAGAGACCCAGTACTTC. Protein: CATSRDVGLAEETQYF. J is TRBJ2-5 and V is TRBV15; 10 positions agree with TRBD2. V was clipped by 0 bases and J by 3 bases; unmatched bases: 4. The CDR3 contains 16 residues. Germline V gene sequence: CDR1 LNHNV, CDR2 YYDKDF (reference sequence).

The chain joins TRBV6-4 to TRBJ2-5, with TRBD2 matching 8 bases. In germline, CDR1 is MRHNA, CDR2 SNTAGT. The CDR3 loop spans 11 amino acids. V shed 7 bases and J 5 bases; nucleotides not matched to a gene: 0. CDR3: CASTGGETQYF. The DNA for the CDR3 is TGTGCCAGCACGGGAGGGGAGACCCAGTACTTC.

The chain employs TRBV5-8 and TRBJ2-5; maybe TRBD2 (6 bases). The CDR3 is made up of 14 amino acids. Germline loops: CDR1 SGHTS, CDR2 YDEGEE. Trimming took off 4 bases at V and 5 bases at J, with 15 bases between the two ends. CDR3 in DNA: TGTGCCAGCAGCGGAATGGGGGGTAGCGAGACCCAGTACTTC. Translated: CASSGMGGSETQYF.

This clone came up a few times. The rearrangement joins TRBV20-1 to TRBJ2-7; D not certain. V dropped 3 bases and J dropped 0 bases, with 18 bases sitting between them. Germline V gene lookup returns CDR1 DFQATT and CDR2 SNEGSKA (reference sequence). The CDR3 runs 16 residues. The CDR3 coding sequence is TGCAGTGCTAGTTCCCTAAGACACAAGGACTCCTACGAGCAGTACTTC. This translates into CSASSLRHKDSYEQYF.

The chain has TRBV9 and TRBJ2-1; a weak D match, TRBD2 (5 bases). CDR3 length equals 16 residues. Germline values: CDR1 SGDLS, CDR2 YYNGEE. Deletions cut 0 bases from V and 11 bases from J, with 21 bases between. CDR3 nucleotide sequence: TGTGCCAGCAGCGTAGTTTCTGGGGTGGCCTCTAGCCAGCAGTTCTTC. It codes for CASSVVSGVASSQQFF.

The rearrangement joins TRBV3-1 (or the pseudogene TRBV3-2) to TRBJ1-2; unclear D gene. CDR1 and CDR2 (germline): LGHDT, YNNKEL (reference sequence). The CDR3 extends over 13 amino acids. Trimming stripped 0 bases from V and 2 bases from J, with 4 bases between. CDR3 residues: CASSQDPNYGYTF. The CDR3, as DNA: TGTGCCAGCAGCCAAGATCCCAACTATGGCTACACCTTC.

The chain has TRBV5-1 and TRBJ1-2; 9 bases align to TRBD1. Germline loops: CDR1 SGHRS, CDR2 YFSETQ. The CDR3 has 15 amino acids. V lost 0 bases to trimming and J lost 6 bases; unmatched junction nucleotides: 6. The CDR3 loop reads CASSLATDRGDGYTF. CDR3 bases: TGCGCCAGCAGCTTGGCCACGGACAGGGGTGATGGCTACACCTTC.

J is TRBJ2-4 and V is TRBV7-2; a possible D gene is TRBD2 (5 bases). CDR3 length: 16 amino acids. The germline gives CDR1 SGHTA, CDR2 FQGNSA. V gave up 4 bases and J gave up 1 base, with 14 bases separating them. CDR3 in DNA: TGTGCCAGCAGCTCCGGACGGGAAGGGGCCAAAAACATTCAGTACTTC. Protein: CASSSGREGAKNIQYF.

CDR3 protein: CATRASGYYEQYF. CDR3 sequence (DNA): TGTGCCACCAGGGCTAGCGGTTACTACGAGCAGTACTTC. The V and J genes are TRBV24-1 and TRBJ2-7, with 7 bases fitting TRBD2. Trimming at V came to 7 bases and at J to 3 bases, leaving 5 bases not matched to a gene. The CDR3 spans 13 residues. The germline CDR1 and CDR2 sequences are KGHDR and SFDVKD.

This chain joins TRBV4-1 and TRBJ1-4; possibly TRBD1 for D (6 bases). Germline CDR1 and CDR2: MGHRA and YSYEKL. This CDR3 has 16 residues. V gave up 0 bases and J gave up 2 bases, with 10 bases separating them. The chain's CDR3 is CASSQEGRGTNEKLFF. The CDR3 DNA reads TGCGCCAGCAGCCAAGAAGGGAGGGGGACTAATGAAAAACTGTTTTTT.

V usage is TRBV6-5 and J usage is TRBJ1-2; D is undetermined. Germline V CDR1 and CDR2: MNHEY, SVGAGI. The CDR3 spans 14 residues. The V end was cut by 0 bases, the J end by 1 base, with 6 bases between. The CDR3, as DNA: TGTGCCAGCAGTTACTCGGGATTTAACTATGGCTACACCTTC. Protein product: CASSYSGFNYGYTF.

The V and J genes are TRBV3-1 (or the pseudogene TRBV3-2) and TRBJ2-4, with 16 bases lining up with TRBD2. Unmatched junction bases numbered 9, after V lost 0 bases and J lost 7 bases. The CDR3 is 19 residues long. The germline gives CDR1 LGHDT, CDR2 YNNKEL (reference sequence). The CDR3 is CASSQDPGTSGGARNIQYF. In nucleotides, the CDR3 is TGTGCCAGCAGCCAAGATCCCGGGACTAGCGGGGGGGCTCGGAACATTCAGTACTTC.